The 20 T cell receptor beta chains reported below all come from one sample, sequenced in a study of blood T cell repertoires in COVID-19. Only in-frame clones appear in the TCRdb table, and some are missing; sequencing was by immunoSEQ multiplex PCR. This sample has 70,000 to 75,000 clones, with under 95% found just once. Sequenced input: peripheral blood. These receptors originate from a human donor in a cohort sampled during active COVID-19.

This chain uses TRBV7-9 with TRBJ2-1; TRBD2 agrees at 13 bases. The CDR3 length is 15 residues. The junction had 6 bases not matched to a gene; V was cut back by 5 bases and J by 8 bases. CDR1 SEHNR and CDR2 FQNEAQ come from the germline V gene (reference sequence). The CDR3 coding sequence is TGTGCCAGCAGCCTGGGACTAGCGGGAAGAGATGAGCAGTTCTTC. It translates to CASSLGLAGRDEQFF.

The chain links TRBV10-3 to TRBJ2-1; 11 bases are shared with TRBD2. The junction had 7 bases not matched to a gene; V was cut back by 8 bases and J by 7 bases. Germline V gives CDR1 ENHRY, CDR2 SYGVKD. The CDR3 consists of 14 residues. CDR3 coding DNA: TGTGCCATCGCGGAGGCTAGCGGGAGGAATGAGCAGTTCTTC. This codes for CAIAEASGRNEQFF.

V gene TRBV27 combines with J gene TRBJ2-5; 9 bases match TRBD2. Germline V CDR1 and CDR2: MNHEY, SMNVEV (reference sequence). This CDR3 has 15 residues. V lost 3 bases to trimming and J lost 1 base; unmatched junction nucleotides: 3. The DNA for the CDR3 is TGTGCCAGCAGTTTTCTAGCGGGGATCCAAGAGACCCAGTACTTC. Its protein is CASSFLAGIQETQYF.

The J gene is TRBJ2-3, the V gene TRBV7-9, with D uncertain. The V gene's germline CDR1 is SEHNR and CDR2 FQNEAQ (reference sequence). The CDR3 runs to 12 residues. V lost 5 bases, J lost 4 bases, and 7 bases lay in between. The CDR3 loop is CASSPQADTQYF. CDR3 in DNA: TGTGCCAGCAGCCCCCAGGCAGATACGCAGTATTTT. The whole variable domain, filled in from reference TRBV7-9 and TRBJ2-3, reads DTGVSQNPRHKITKRGQNVTFRCDPISEHNRLYWYRQTLGQGPEFLTYFQNEAQLEKSRLLSDRFSAERPKGSFSTLEIQRTEQGDSAMYLCASSPQADTQYFGPGTRLTVL.

The CDR3 is CASSSRTSGRLGADTQYF. The CDR3 DNA sequence: TGTGCCAGCAGCTCCCGGACTAGCGGGAGGTTAGGGGCAGATACGCAGTATTTT. The J gene is TRBJ2-3, the V gene TRBV7-2; TRBD2 matches 14 bases. The CDR3 contains 18 residues. After removal of 4 bases from V and 4 bases from J, the junction contained 10 bases not matched to a gene. The germline CDR1 and CDR2 sequences are SGHTA and FQGNSA.

The chain links TRBV7-9 to TRBJ2-7, with 8 bases lining up with TRBD1. CDR1 SEHNR and CDR2 FQNEAQ come from the germline V gene (reference sequence). V gave up 3 bases and J gave up 3 bases; unmatched junction bases: 1. This CDR3 has 13 amino acids. CDR3 nucleotide sequence: TGTGCCAGCAGCTTCAGGGGGCTCTACGAGCAGTACTTC. Its protein product is CASSFRGLYEQYF.

The chain uses TRBV28 and TRBJ2-1; D not certain. Germline values: CDR1 MDHEN, CDR2 SYDVKM. The CDR3 has 13 amino acids. Trimming cost V 6 bases and J 4 bases, with 10 bases left between them. Here the CDR3 reads CASRQRGYNEQFF. In DNA, the CDR3 is TGTGCCAGCAGGCAACGCGGTTACAATGAGCAGTTCTTC.

The chain is built from TRBV5-1 and TRBJ2-7; 9 nucleotides agree with TRBD1. The V gene's germline CDR1 is SGHRS and CDR2 YFSETQ. The J segment lost 7 bases and the V segment lost 3 bases, leaving 17 bases of the junction unmatched. This CDR3 has 17 residues. The CDR3 reads CASSSSYTGTGRHEQYF. The DNA for the CDR3 is TGCGCCAGCAGCTCCTCCTACACCGGGACAGGGAGGCATGAGCAGTACTTC.

This sequence joins TRBV11-3 and TRBJ2-1; possible D gene TRBD2, 6 bases. The germline gives CDR1 SGHNT, CDR2 YENEEA. The CDR3 contains 15 residues. Trimming cost V 9 bases and J 1 base, with 16 bases left between them. Here the CDR3 reads CASSTGSRSYNEQFF. DNA for the CDR3: TGTGCCAGTTCCACCGGGAGTCGTTCCTACAATGAGCAGTTCTTC.

The J gene is TRBJ1-5, the V gene TRBV10-3; TRBD1 aligns across 11 bases. This CDR3 has 15 amino acids. CDR1 and CDR2 (germline): ENHRY, SYGVKD. J lost 7 bases, V lost 5 bases, and 7 bases had no gene match. The CDR3 loop is CAISKGTGGGQPQHF. The DNA for the CDR3 is TGTGCCATCAGTAAAGGGACAGGGGGAGGACAGCCCCAGCATTTT.

The V and J genes are TRBV5-4 and TRBJ1-2; D not certain. CDR1 is SGHNT, CDR2 YYREEE, per germline (reference sequence). Trimming removed 4 bases at V and 4 bases at J, with 14 bases between. This CDR3 comprises 14 residues. Here the CDR3 DNA reads TGTGCCAGCAGCCCAAGGGTCGGGGTCTATGGCTACACCTTC. Protein sequence: CASSPRVGVYGYTF.

V usage is TRBV10-3 and J usage is TRBJ2-1, with TRBD2 identical over 11 bases. CDR3 length equals 15 residues. Germline CDR1 and CDR2: ENHRY and SYGVKD. Trimming cost V 7 bases and J 1 base; bases outside gene matches: 3. The CDR3 loop reads CAITPSGGSYNEQFF. CDR3 DNA: TGTGCCATCACCCCTAGCGGGGGGTCCTACAATGAGCAGTTCTTC.

Only a few counts were recorded for this clone. V and J are TRBV28 and TRBJ2-3; perhaps TRBD1 as D (5 bases). There are 16 residues in the CDR3. Trimming pared 4 bases from V and 6 bases from J, leaving 20 bases between. The germline gives CDR1 MDHEN, CDR2 SYDVKM. CDR3 nucleotide sequence: TGTGCCAGCAGTTCAAGACAGTCTCTCCCCAGGGATACGCAGTATTTT. This sequence encodes CASSSRQSLPRDTQYF.

This chain connects TRBV6-5 to TRBJ2-7; a weak D match, TRBD1 (6 bases). V shed 6 bases and J shed 5 bases, with 17 bases lying between them. The CDR3 contains 14 residues. CDR1 MNHEY and CDR2 SVGAGI come from the germline V gene. CDR3 in DNA: TGTGCCAGCAGAGGGGTCTGGGGGCAAAACGAGCAGTACTTC. It translates to CASRGVWGQNEQYF.

The rearrangement links TRBV3-1 (or the pseudogene TRBV3-2) to TRBJ1-4, with D maybe TRBD1 (5 bases). The CDR3 totals 17 residues. Germline V CDR1 and CDR2: LGHDT, YNNKEL (reference sequence). V lost 0 bases, J lost 1 base, and 12 bases lay in between. The CDR3 sequence is CASSQDKTGGTNEKLFF. The DNA for the CDR3 is TGTGCCAGCAGCCAAGATAAAACAGGCGGAACTAATGAAAAACTGTTTTTT.

The chain couples TRBV6-6 to TRBJ2-1, with D possibly matching TRBD2 (6 bases). V lost 0 bases and J lost 10, with 10 bases in between. CDR1 and CDR2 from the germline V gene are MNHNY and SVGAGI (reference sequence). The CDR3 has 13 residues. The CDR3: CASSYSTRGEQFF. In nucleotides, the CDR3 is TGTGCCAGCAGTTACTCGACCCGGGGGGAGCAGTTCTTC.

The chain joins TRBV5-1 to TRBJ2-6, with 7 bases that match TRBD1. V shed 4 bases and J 1 base; nucleotides not matched to a gene: 5. CDR1 is SGHRS, CDR2 YFSETQ, per germline. This CDR3 has 16 residues. In DNA, the CDR3 is TGCGCCAGCAGCCCTGACAGGGTTTCTGGGGCCAACGTCCTGACTTTC. Amino acid sequence: CASSPDRVSGANVLTF.

The chain joins TRBV9 to TRBJ2-1; possibly TRBD2 for D (5 bases). Trimming pared 4 bases from V and 0 bases from J, leaving 11 bases between. Germline V CDR1 and CDR2: SGDLS, YYNGEE. The CDR3 is made up of 15 amino acids. The CDR3 nucleotides read TGTGCCAGCAGCACCATGAGGGCCTCCTACAATGAGCAGTTCTTC. Translation gives CASSTMRASYNEQFF.

The chain combines TRBV28 with TRBJ2-1; TRBD1 agrees at 9 bases. Per germline, CDR1 MDHEN and CDR2 SYDVKM. The CDR3 is 14 amino acids. The junction had 1 base not matched to a gene; V was cut back by 5 bases and J by 2 bases. The CDR3 bases are TGTGCCAGCAGTACAGGGGGCGCCTACAATGAGCAGTTCTTC. It translates to CASSTGGAYNEQFF. Full variable domain (missing parts from reference TRBV28 and TRBJ2-1): DVKVTQSSRYLVKRTGEKVFLECVQDMDHENMFWYRQDPGLGLRLIYFSYDVKMKEKGDIPEGYSVSREKKERFSLILESASTNQTSMYLCASSTGGAYNEQFFGPGTRLTVL.

This sequence joins TRBV23-1 and TRBJ2-7; D not resolved. TRBV23-1 is marked as an open reading frame, function uncertain. This CDR3 is built from 13 residues. V lost 0 bases, J lost 5 bases, and 8 bases lay in between. CDR3 residues: CASSQSWRNEQYF. The CDR3 bases are TGCGCCAGCAGTCAATCGTGGCGGAACGAGCAGTACTTC.